This T cell receptor (beta chain) was profiled in a study of CD8 T cells in ankylosing spondylitis. Findings of the study overall: Disease-linked clones proved CD8+ and comparatively uncommon in peripheral blood.

CDR3 size: 12 residues. Germline-derived CDR1 and CDR2 are SQVTM and ANQGSEA. V shed 5 bases and J shed 7 bases, with 11 bases lying between them. This clonotype was recorded only once. Its antigen is unidentified. In making TCR beta libraries, quantitative 5'-RACE with molecular barcodes was used. TCRdb redid the calling of the 5' RACE reads with MiXCR, one entry per CDR3 protein. The data hold a few hundred thousand distinct CDR3 sequences, with under 20% observed a single time. This chain uses TRBV29-1 with TRBJ2-2; possible D gene TRBD1, 6 bases. This clonotype was obtained from a male donor with ankylosing spondylitis or in good health (not recorded which). Specimen: blood, either unsorted or a sorted T cell fraction (not recorded which). The CDR3 nucleotides read TGCAGCGTTAAACAGGGTGTCGGGGAGCTGTTTTTT. It is translated as CSVKQGVGELFF.